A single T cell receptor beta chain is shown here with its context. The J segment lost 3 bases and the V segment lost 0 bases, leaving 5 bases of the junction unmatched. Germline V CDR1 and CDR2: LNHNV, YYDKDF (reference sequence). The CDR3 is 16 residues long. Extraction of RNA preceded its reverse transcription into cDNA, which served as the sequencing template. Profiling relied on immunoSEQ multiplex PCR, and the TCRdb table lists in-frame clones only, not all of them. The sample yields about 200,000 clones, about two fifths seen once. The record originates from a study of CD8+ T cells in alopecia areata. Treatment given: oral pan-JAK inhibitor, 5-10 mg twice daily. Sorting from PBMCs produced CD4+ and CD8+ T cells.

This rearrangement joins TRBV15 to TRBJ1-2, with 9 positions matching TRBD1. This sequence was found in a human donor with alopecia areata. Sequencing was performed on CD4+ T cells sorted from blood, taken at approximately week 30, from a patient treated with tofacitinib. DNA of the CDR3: TGTGCCACCAGCAGAGAGCACACAGGGGGCTACTATGGCTACACCTTC. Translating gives CATSREHTGGYYGYTF.